The clone carrying this T cell receptor beta chain has ten or more counts. V shed 3 bases and J 0 bases; nucleotides not matched to a gene: 5. This CDR3 has 16 residues. The V gene's germline CDR1 is MDHEN and CDR2 SYDVKM. Time point meaning: newly diagnosed GD, antithyroid drugs for less than 3 months. After RNA was extracted from PBMCs, the TCR library was made from it. This entry belongs to a study of regulatory T cells in long-lasting Graves disease. CDR3 regions were amplified by Arm-PCR using iRepertoire HTBI primers to build TCR beta libraries. Each CDR3 protein is one row after TCRdb ran MiXCR on the multiplex PCR reads. The sample includes fewer than 450,000 distinct CDR3 sequences, approximately 16% of them seen just once. These data also featured in a second study, about T cells in Graves' hyperthyroidism and ophthalmopathy.

This TCR was recovered from a woman aged 40 to 50 with Graves disease. This material consisted of peripheral blood mononuclear cells (PBMCs), taken at new diagnosis, from a patient treated with antithyroid drugs. The V gene is TRBV28, the J gene TRBJ2-1; 7 bases agree with TRBD1. DNA of the CDR3: TGTGCCAGCAGTTTCCATGACAGGGTCTCCTACAATGAGCAGTTCTTC. It specifies CASSFHDRVSYNEQFF.